This record looks at one T cell receptor beta chain sequence and its context. What it recognizes is unknown. Germline V gives CDR1 MDHEN, CDR2 SYDVKM. The CDR3 spans 13 residues. These data are taken from a study of CXCR3-negative and CXCR3-positive naive CD8 T cells. Study-level background: Sequencing brought in approximately 140 million TRB reads altogether, and each library got about 1.5 +/- 0.3 million.

Through 5' RACE with UMI labels, the TRB cDNA libraries were prepared. Reprocessing the 5' RACE reads, TCRdb reports a single entry for every CDR3 protein and omits DNA. The sample holds 45,000 to 60,000 distinct CDR3 sequences. General observations from the study: High diversity, comparable across both naive subsets, contrasted with much lower diversity in memory CD8+ cells.

The source material was naive CXCR3- CD8+ T cells from blood. Subset specified: CD45RO-CCR7+CD27+CD95- naive CD8+ T cells lacking CXCR3 (TNR3-). The origin of this receptor is a human donor in good health. Some clones in this sample may be carry-over from other donors' samples. The genes are TRBV28 and TRBJ2-7. The CDR3 reads CASSFQTRHEQYF. Together with reference TRBV28 and TRBJ2-7, the CDR3 gives the full variable domain: DVKVTQSSRYLVKRTGEKVFLECVQDMDHENMFWYRQDPGLGLRLIYFSYDVKMKEKGDIPEGYSVSREKKERFSLILESASTNQTSMYLCASSFQTRHEQYFGPGTRLTVT.